The 22 T cell receptor beta chains below all came from one sample that was sequenced in a study of shared clonotypes between healthy human individuals. TCRdb's copy holds only in-frame clones and misses some; the assay was immunoSEQ multiplex PCR. The data show about 640,000 clones, about two thirds seen once. The sequencing input was memory CD4+ T cells sorted from blood. The subset: CD45RA-negative fraction. Receptors were obtained from a woman in her 30s in good health.

The genes are TRBV2 and TRBJ2-7; tentatively, D is TRBD1 or TRBD2 (5 bases each). The germline V gene has CDR1 SNHLY and CDR2 FYNNEI. Trimming removed 8 bases at V and 3 bases at J, with 14 bases between. The CDR3 has 13 residues. The DNA of the CDR3 is TGTGCCAGCGAAGAGGGACCAATCTACGAGCAGTACTTC. Translated: CASEEGPIYEQYF.

The V call is TRBV5-1, the J call TRBJ2-1; D assignment may be TRBD1 or TRBD2 (5 bases each). The CDR3 loop spans 17 amino acids. Trimming took 4 bases from V and 9 from J, leaving 26 bases between them. CDR1 is SGHRS and CDR2 is YFSETQ in the germline V gene. This chain's CDR3 is CASSPGSGTPLGSEQFF. DNA for the CDR3: TGCGCCAGCAGCCCGGGGTCCGGGACCCCCTTAGGCAGTGAGCAGTTCTTC.

The chain links TRBV28 to TRBJ1-2; 9 bases agree with TRBD1. V lost 2 bases to trimming and J lost 2 bases; unmatched junction nucleotides: 0. Germline V gene data show CDR1 as MDHEN and CDR2 as SYDVKM. There are 14 residues in the CDR3. CDR3 amino acids: CASSLDRGNYGYTF. DNA for the CDR3: TGTGCCAGCAGTTTAGACAGGGGGAACTATGGCTACACCTTC.

The genes are TRBV10-3 and TRBJ1-4; D is perhaps TRBD1 (6 bases). This CDR3 has 14 residues. V was shortened by 3 bases and J by 6 bases, with 11 bases between the two germline ends. Germline assignment: CDR1 ENHRY and CDR2 SYGVKD. DNA for the CDR3: TGTGCCATCAGTGATCCAGGGGTAGATGAAAAACTGTTTTTT. This encodes CAISDPGVDEKLFF.

The V gene is TRBV30, the J gene TRBJ2-5; D not certain. The CDR3 consists of 12 residues. Trimming took 3 bases from V and 4 from J, leaving 9 bases between them. CDR1 and CDR2 (germline): GTSNPN, SVGIG (reference sequence). The DNA for the CDR3 is TGTGCCTGGAGGCCCTGGGGAGAGACCCAGTACTTC. This translates into CAWRPWGETQYF.

The chain combines TRBV29-1 with TRBJ1-1, with D hard to call. The ends were cut back, 1 base at V and 2 bases at J, with 8 bases in the middle. The CDR3 loop spans 13 amino acids. Germline CDR1 SQVTM, CDR2 ANQGSEA. The CDR3 bases are TGCAGCGTTGAAGCCACAGCAAACACTGAAGCTTTCTTT. As protein: CSVEATANTEAFF.

In this sample, this clone turned up many times. V and J are TRBV28 and TRBJ2-7; 10 nucleotides agree with TRBD2. Germline V gives CDR1 MDHEN, CDR2 SYDVKM. The CDR3 extends over 13 amino acids. The trim removed 8 bases at V and 3 bases at J, leaving 4 bases unmatched. CDR3 residues: CASEGTSDYEQYF. CDR3 in DNA: TGTGCCAGCGAAGGGACTAGCGACTACGAGCAGTACTTC.

The J gene is TRBJ2-3, the V gene TRBV7-3; 15 bases agree with TRBD2. V shed 5 bases and J 0 bases; nucleotides not matched to a gene: 6. Germline V gene lookup returns CDR1 SGHTA and CDR2 FQGTGA. The CDR3 spans 18 residues. CDR3 nucleotide sequence: TGTGCCAGCAGCCTCGGGACTAGCGGGAGGACTAGCACAGATACGCAGTATTTT. Amino acid sequence: CASSLGTSGRTSTDTQYF. Supplemented by reference TRBV7-3 and TRBJ2-3, the full variable domain reads GAGVSQTPSNKVTEKGKYVELRCDPISGHTALYWYRQSLGQGPEFLIYFQGTGAADDSGLPNDRFFAVRPEGSVSTLKIQRTERGDSAVYLCASSLGTSGRTSTDTQYFGPGTRLTVL.

The chain is built from TRBV28 and TRBJ1-4; tentatively, D is TRBD1 (6 bases). V was clipped by 7 bases and J by 5 bases, with 17 bases between them. CDR3 length: 15 amino acids. CDR1 and CDR2 from the germline V gene are MDHEN and SYDVKM. The DNA for the CDR3 is TGTGCCAGCAAACGGTGGACAGTACCAAATGAAAAACTGTTTTTT. This sequence encodes CASKRWTVPNEKLFF.

This clone has at least ten counts. CDR3 DNA: TGTGCCAGCAGCTTATATGGTAATAGCAATCAGCCCCAGCATTTT. It encodes CASSLYGNSNQPQHF. V is TRBV7-9 and J is TRBJ1-5; no reliable D call. Germline assignment: CDR1 SEHNR and CDR2 FQNEAQ (reference sequence). The CDR3 consists of 15 residues. With 2 bases removed from V and 0 bases from J, the gap between germline ends came to 8 bases.

The chain has TRBV9 and TRBJ2-5; D remains ambiguous. Germline CDR1 SGDLS, CDR2 YYNGEE. The V and J ends lost 1 base and 2 bases respectively, with 6 bases between them. The CDR3 has 13 residues. This CDR3 is CASSVQTQETQYF. The CDR3, as DNA: TGTGCCAGCAGCGTACAGACGCAAGAGACCCAGTACTTC.

As regards this clone: The sample has other DNA sequences that encode this CDR3 too. CDR3 nucleotides: TGCGCCAGCAGCTTTAGCGGCGATGAGCAGTTCTTC. This sequence encodes CASSFSGDEQFF. The genes are TRBV5-1 and TRBJ2-1; TRBD2 is a possible D gene (6 bases). Germline V lookup: CDR1 SGHRS, CDR2 YFSETQ. V was cut by 2 bases and J by 8 bases, with 8 bases left in between. CDR3 length: 12 residues.

This chain connects TRBV28 to TRBJ2-1; D possibly corresponds to TRBD2 (5 bases). The V and J ends lost 2 bases and 5 bases respectively, with 19 bases between them. This CDR3 is 17 amino acids long. The germline CDR1 and CDR2 sequences are MDHEN and SYDVKM. This chain's CDR3 is CASSLLRGGPADNEQFF. The CDR3 region has the DNA TGTGCCAGCAGTTTACTTCGCGGAGGCCCCGCAGACAATGAGCAGTTCTTC.

The rearrangement joins TRBV7-2 to TRBJ2-5; 13 bases are a match to TRBD2. This CDR3 is 16 amino acids long. Germline loops: CDR1 SGHTA, CDR2 FQGNSA. V was clipped by 1 base and J by 4 bases; unmatched bases: 3. CDR3 DNA: TGTGCCAGCAGCTTAGGGGGACTAGCGGGAATAGAGACCCAGTACTTC. The encoded protein is CASSLGGLAGIETQYF.

This clone came up a few times. V gene TRBV19 combines with J gene TRBJ2-1; 10 bases match TRBD2. This CDR3 comprises 17 residues. J was trimmed by 7 bases and V by 0 bases; bases with no gene match: 9. Per germline, CDR1 LNHDA and CDR2 SQIVND (reference sequence). The chain's CDR3 is CASSIDPLAGDNNEQFF. The CDR3 nucleotides read TGTGCCAGTAGTATAGACCCGCTAGCGGGAGATAATAATGAGCAGTTCTTC.

In regard to this clone: Other DNA sequences within the sample encode an identical CDR3. The chain recombines TRBV28 with TRBJ1-4; D gene unclear. Between the trimmed V and J ends, which lost 2 bases and 7 bases, there was a span of 2 bases. Germline assignment: CDR1 MDHEN and CDR2 SYDVKM. CDR3 length: 11 amino acids. The CDR3 reads CASSLGEKLFF. Here the CDR3 DNA reads TGTGCCAGCAGTTTAGGTGAAAAACTGTTTTTT.

This rearrangement joins TRBV5-1 to TRBJ1-2; possibly TRBD1 for D (5 bases). CDR3 length: 13 amino acids. Germline V lookup: CDR1 SGHRS, CDR2 YFSETQ. Trimming took off 0 bases at V and 8 bases at J, with 11 bases between the two ends. Here the CDR3 DNA reads TGCGCCAGCAGCTTGGGGGGCCGAGCAGGCTACACCTTC. Protein sequence: CASSLGGRAGYTF.

The V call is TRBV7-2, the J call TRBJ1-2, with a weak D call TRBD1 (6 bases). The CDR3 runs to 16 residues. Germline CDR1 reads SGHTA; CDR2 reads FQGNSA. The V gene lost 6 bases and the J gene lost 3 bases, with 20 bases spanning the gap. Here the CDR3 reads CASRTGFLRSDYGYTF. The CDR3 DNA reads as TGTGCCAGCAGGACAGGTTTTCTTCGTTCTGACTATGGCTACACCTTC.

The J gene is TRBJ2-3, the V gene TRBV27; TRBD2 matches at 11 bases. V dropped 0 bases and J dropped 5; count of bases not matched to a gene: 10. The CDR3 loop spans 18 amino acids. The V gene's germline CDR1 is MNHEY and CDR2 SMNVEV (reference sequence). The CDR3 sequence: CASSLSSSSGRFGDTQYF. CDR3 in DNA: TGTGCCAGCAGTTTATCGTCCTCTAGCGGGAGGTTCGGAGATACGCAGTATTTT.

The V call is TRBV18, the J call TRBJ1-3; D gene uncertain. V lost 6 bases and J 7 bases, leaving 13 bases between the germline ends. Germline CDR1 reads KGHSH; CDR2 reads LQKENI. The CDR3 loop spans 13 amino acids. CDR3 protein: CASSPVGTNTIYF. The CDR3 DNA is TGTGCCAGCTCCCCAGTGGGAACGAACACCATATATTTT.

This clone was seen a handful of times. The chain is built from TRBV28 and TRBJ2-7, with 11 nucleotides matching TRBD2. Germline V gives CDR1 MDHEN, CDR2 SYDVKM. After removal of 6 bases from V and 7 bases from J, the junction contained 8 bases not matched to a gene. This CDR3 region has 14 residues. The CDR3 protein is CASRVSGRVGEQYF. Here the CDR3 DNA reads TGTGCCAGCAGGGTTAGCGGGAGGGTGGGTGAGCAGTACTTC.

This clone appeared a few times. Other DNA sequences in this specimen translate into the identical CDR3. The genes are TRBV7-9 and TRBJ1-3; no firm D call. The CDR3 sequence is 14 residues long. Trimming shortened V by 1 base and J by 4 bases, and 8 bases separated the two germline ends. The germline V gene encodes CDR1 SEHNR and CDR2 FQNEAQ (reference sequence). For the CDR3, the DNA is TGTGCCAGCAGCTTAGGTGGAACAGGAAACACCATATATTTT. Its translation is CASSLGGTGNTIYF. The complete variable domain, with remaining parts taken from reference TRBV7-9 and TRBJ1-3, reads DTGVSQNPRHKITKRGQNVTFRCDPISEHNRLYWYRQTLGQGPEFLTYFQNEAQLEKSRLLSDRFSAERPKGSFSTLEIQRTEQGDSAMYLCASSLGGTGNTIYFGEGSWLTVV.